This T cell receptor beta chain was identified in a study of blood T cells in healthy people across ages. PCR was performed a second time for roughly 7 to 11 cycles using a sample-barcoded 5' primer and a J-beta primer mix. Using its own MiXCR run on the 5' RACE reads, TCRdb lists one record per CDR3 protein. The top ten clones hold under 4% of a sample with roughly 680,000 distinct CDR3 sequences, more than 20% of them seen once. Germline trimming cut 4 bases from V and 7 bases from J; bases unmatched to any gene: 7. Germline CDR1 reads LGHDT; CDR2 reads YNNKEL (reference sequence). The CDR3 has 15 residues. The sample holds a few counts of this clonotype.

The rearrangement links TRBV3-1 to TRBJ1-6; 7 nucleotides line up with TRBD1. The specimen sequenced was blood. The clonotype originates from a man between 65 and 85 years old in good health. Here the CDR3 reads CASSPRGSENSPLHF. The CDR3 coding sequence is TGTGCCAGCAGCCCCAGGGGGTCAGAGAATTCACCCCTCCACTTT.